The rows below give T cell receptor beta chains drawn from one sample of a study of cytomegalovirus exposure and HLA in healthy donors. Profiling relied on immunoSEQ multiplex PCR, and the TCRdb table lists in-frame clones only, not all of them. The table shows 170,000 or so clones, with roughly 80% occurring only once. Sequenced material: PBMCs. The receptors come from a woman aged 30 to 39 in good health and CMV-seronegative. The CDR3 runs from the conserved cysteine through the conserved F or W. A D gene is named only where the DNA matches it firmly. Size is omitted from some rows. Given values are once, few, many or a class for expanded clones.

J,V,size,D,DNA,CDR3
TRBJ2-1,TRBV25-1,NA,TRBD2,TGTGCCAGCAGTATCGGGACTAGCGGGGGGGATGAGCAGTTCTTC,CASSIGTSGGDEQFF
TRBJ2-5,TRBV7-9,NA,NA,TGTTCCAGCAGCTTAAATGGAGGGGAGGAGACCCAGTACTTC,CSSSLNGGEETQYF
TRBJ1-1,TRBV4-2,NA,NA,TGTGCCAGCAGCCAAGACGGGGTTAGATCCCTAGCAAACACTGAAGCTTTCTTT,CASSQDGVRSLANTEAFF
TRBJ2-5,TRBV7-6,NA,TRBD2,TGTGCCAGCAGCTTATTTCAACAATCCACTGGGAGGGAAGGGACCCAGTACTTC,CASSLFQQSTGREGTQYF
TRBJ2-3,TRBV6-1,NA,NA,TGTGCCAGCAGTGTTAGCCCTTGGACAGATACGCAGTATTTT,CASSVSPWTDTQYF
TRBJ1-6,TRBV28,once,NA,TGTGCCAGCAGCCCCTCATACCAGGGGTCACCCCTCCACTTT,CASSPSYQGSPLHF
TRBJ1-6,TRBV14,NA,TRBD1,TGTGCCAGCAGCGCGACAGGGTGGGATTCACCCCTCCACTTT,CASSATGWDSPLHF
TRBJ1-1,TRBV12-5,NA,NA,TGTGCTAGTGGTTTGGTACTTTCAGGGCTTAACACTGAAGCTTTCTTT,CASGLVLSGLNTEAFF
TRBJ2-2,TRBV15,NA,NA,TGTGCCACCAGCAGAGTTCATCCAGGCGGGACCGGGGAGCTGTTTTTT,CATSRVHPGGTGELFF
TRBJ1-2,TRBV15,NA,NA,TGTGCCACCAGCAGAGATCGAGGGATGGGTGGCTACACCTTC,CATSRDRGMGGYTF
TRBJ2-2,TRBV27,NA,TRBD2,TGTGCCAGCAGTTTATTTAGCGGGGTGAACGGGGAGCTGTTTTTT,CASSLFSGVNGELFF
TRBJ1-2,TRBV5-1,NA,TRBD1,TGCGTCAGCAGCTCAAGGACAGGGAAGGAGGGCTATGGCTACACCTTC,CVSSSRTGKEGYGYTF
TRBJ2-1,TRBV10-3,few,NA,TGTGCCATCAGTTCCTCCCCGACAGGAGACAATGAGCAGTTCTTC,CAISSSPTGDNEQFF
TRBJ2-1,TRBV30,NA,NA,TGTGCCTGGAGTGTAGAGGACAATGAGCAGTTCTTC,CAWSVEDNEQFF
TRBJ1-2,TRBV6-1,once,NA,TGTGCCAGCAGGGCTACAGGATTCCAGTATGGCTACACCTTC,CASRATGFQYGYTF
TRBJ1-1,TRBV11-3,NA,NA,TGTGCCAGCAGCCGGGTCTTTGGGACTGAAGCTTTCTTT,CASSRVFGTEAFF
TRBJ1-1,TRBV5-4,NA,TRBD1,TGTGCCAGCAGCAGGGAGACAGGGGGCTGGACTGAAGCTTTCTTT,CASSRETGGWTEAFF
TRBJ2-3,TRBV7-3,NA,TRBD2,TGTGCCAGCACGGCGGGGGGGCAGGAAGATACGCAGTATTTT,CASTAGGQEDTQYF
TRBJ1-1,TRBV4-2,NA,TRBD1,TGTGCCAGCAGCCAAGACATGACAGGGAGGAACACTGAAGCTTTCTTT,CASSQDMTGRNTEAFF
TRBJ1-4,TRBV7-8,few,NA,TGTGCCAGCAGCCCCGGGTCCCAGGGTGAAAAACTGTTTTTT,CASSPGSQGEKLFF
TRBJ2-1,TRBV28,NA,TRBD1,TGTGCCAGCAGGGGGGGACAGGGGAGTTCCTACAATGAGCAGTTCTTC,CASRGGQGSSYNEQFF
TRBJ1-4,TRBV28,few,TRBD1,TGTGCCAGCAGTTCCGGGACAGGGAATGAAAAACTGTTTTTT,CASSSGTGNEKLFF
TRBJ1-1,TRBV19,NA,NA,TGTGCCAGTAGTATCCTCCGCGGGGACACTGAAGCTTTCTTT,CASSILRGDTEAFF
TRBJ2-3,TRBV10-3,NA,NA,TGTGCCATCAGTCGATCGGAGGGCACAGATACGCAGTATTTT,CAISRSEGTDTQYF
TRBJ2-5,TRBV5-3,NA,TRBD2,TGTGCCAGAAGCTCCACCGGGACTAGCGGAGGTGAGACCCAGTACTTC,CARSSTGTSGGETQYF
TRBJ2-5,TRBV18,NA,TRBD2,TGTGCCAGCTCACTCCGGGAGGAAGAGACCCAGTACTTC,CASSLREEETQYF
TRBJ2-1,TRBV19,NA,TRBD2,TGTGCCAGTAGTATAGGGACCCCAGCGGGGGGATACAATGAGCAGTTCTTC,CASSIGTPAGGYNEQFF
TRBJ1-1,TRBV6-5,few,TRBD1,TGTGCCAGCAGTGGGGTGACAGGGGGTTACACTGAAGCTTTCTTT,CASSGVTGGYTEAFF
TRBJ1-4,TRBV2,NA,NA,TGTGCCAGTTCATCAGGGGTTGGAGAAAAACTGTTTTTT,CASSSGVGEKLFF
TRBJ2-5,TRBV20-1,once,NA,TGCAGTGCTAGAGTACAGGGGACCCAGTACTTC,CSARVQGTQYF
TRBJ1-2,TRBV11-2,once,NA,TGCGCCAGCAGCTTAGATCGCCAGAACTATGGCTACACCTTC,CASSLDRQNYGYTF
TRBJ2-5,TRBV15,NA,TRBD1,TGTGCCACCAGCAGGGGACAGGGCCAAGAGACCCAGTACTTC,CATSRGQGQETQYF
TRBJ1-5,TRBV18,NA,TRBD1,TGTGCCAGCTCACGGGGACAGGGGAGAGGGAACAATCAGCCCCAGCATTTT,CASSRGQGRGNNQPQHF
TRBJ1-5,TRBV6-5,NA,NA,TGTGCCAGCATTGACAGCCGGAGTCAGCCCCAGCATTTT,CASIDSRSQPQHF
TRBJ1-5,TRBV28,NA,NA,TGTGCCAGCAGTCTCGGCGGGAGTAGCAATCAGCCCCAGCATTTT,CASSLGGSSNQPQHF
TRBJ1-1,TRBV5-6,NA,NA,TGTGCCAGCAGCTTGGTCCAGCGGAACACTGAAGCTTTCTTT,CASSLVQRNTEAFF
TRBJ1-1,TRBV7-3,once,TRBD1,TGTGCCAGCAGCTCGACAGGGCTAAGTGAAGCTTTCTTT,CASSSTGLSEAFF
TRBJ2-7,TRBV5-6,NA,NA,TGTGCCAGCAGCTTAGACTCAACATTCCACGAGCAGTACTTC,CASSLDSTFHEQYF
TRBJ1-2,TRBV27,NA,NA,TGTGCCAGCATGACCCGGGGTAGCTATGGCTACACCTTC,CASMTRGSYGYTF
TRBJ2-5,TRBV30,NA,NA,TGTGCCTGGAGTGTGTACGGGGGACAAGAGACCCAGTACTTC,CAWSVYGGQETQYF
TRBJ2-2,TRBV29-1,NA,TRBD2,TGCAGCGGGGGGGGAAGAGAGACCGGGGAGCTGTTTTTT,CSGGGRETGELFF
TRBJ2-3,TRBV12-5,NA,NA,TGTGCTAGTGGTTTCCCAGGGATTTCAGATACGCAGTATTTT,CASGFPGISDTQYF
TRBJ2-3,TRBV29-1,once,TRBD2,TGCAGCGTGAGAAGCGGGGGGGCTTCGAGTCATCCCCAAGATACGCAGTATTTT,CSVRSGGASSHPQDTQYF
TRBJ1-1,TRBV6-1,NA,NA,TGTGCCAGCAGTGAGAGGGCCACTGAAGCTTTCTTT,CASSERATEAFF
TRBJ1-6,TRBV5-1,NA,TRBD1,TGCGCCAGCAGCTTGGCGGGACAGTCAAATTCACCCCTCCACTTT,CASSLAGQSNSPLHF
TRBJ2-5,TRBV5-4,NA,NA,TGTGCCAGCAGCTTGGAAGGGGCCAACCACTTC,CASSLEGANHF
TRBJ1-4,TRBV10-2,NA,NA,TGCGCCAGCAGTGGGACGAGGACCCCCGGGATAAAACTGTTTTTT,CASSGTRTPGIKLFF
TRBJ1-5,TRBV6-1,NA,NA,TGTGCCAGCAGTGAACGGGGGGGGGCCGGTCAGCCCCAGCATTTT,CASSERGGAGQPQHF
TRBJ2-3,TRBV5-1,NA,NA,TGCGCCAGCAGCTCCCTCGCAGATACGCAGTATTTT,CASSSLADTQYF